Described below is a single TCR beta chain sequence and its context. Its specificity is not known. This specimen belongs to a study of vaccination and CD4 T cells after COVID-19. Overall study context: Sampling that followed vaccination took place a median approximately 76 days after dose two, within a range of 14 to 241. Study-wide findings and caveats: Looking at convalescent patients, a median approximately 83% of reactive clones were present only post-vaccination.

An Oncomine TCR Beta short-read assay was used to sequence the DNA from cultured CD4+ T cells. MiXCR was run by TCRdb on the PCR reads, yielding one entry per CDR3 protein. The data contain approximately 16,000 distinct CDR3 sequences, 30% to 35% of them singletons. Trimming removed 3 bases from V and 9 bases from J, with 18 bases in between. Germline V gene data show CDR1 as WNHNN and CDR2 as SYGVQD (reference sequence). The CDR3 has 14 amino acids. The sample's treatment: approximately 11-day PBMC culture with coronavirus spike peptide pools or control peptides (ViraFEST assay). The source of this sequence is a human donor with COVID-19. Sequenced input: cultured CD4+ T cells from blood. This rearrangement joins TRBV10-1 to TRBJ2-7, with D possibly being TRBD2 (5 bases). The DNA for the CDR3 is TGCGCCAGCAGTGATCGGGATACCTACGATGGGCAGTACTTC. Translation: CASSDRDTYDGQYF.